The T cell receptor (beta chain) under discussion was sequenced for a study of T-cell memory formation after mild COVID-19. This clonotype was found a few times. TCRdb re-called the 5' RACE reads through MiXCR, storing one row per CDR3 protein. The data show some 190,000 distinct CDR3 sequences, 15% to 20% seen once. Trimming removed 0 bases from V and 5 bases from J, with 11 bases in between. CDR1 is MGHRA, CDR2 YSYEKL, per germline. The CDR3 runs to 14 residues. The sequencing input was PBMCs or a T cell subset sorted from them (not recorded which). The clonotype comes from an adult woman who had mild COVID-19 (a few samples of this study predate the infection). Cell type and time point are not known. The chain has TRBV4-1 and TRBJ2-7; unclear D gene. The DNA of the CDR3 is TGCGCCAGCAGCCAAGAGCCAGTAGTCCACGAGCAGTACTTC. It specifies CASSQEPVVHEQYF.